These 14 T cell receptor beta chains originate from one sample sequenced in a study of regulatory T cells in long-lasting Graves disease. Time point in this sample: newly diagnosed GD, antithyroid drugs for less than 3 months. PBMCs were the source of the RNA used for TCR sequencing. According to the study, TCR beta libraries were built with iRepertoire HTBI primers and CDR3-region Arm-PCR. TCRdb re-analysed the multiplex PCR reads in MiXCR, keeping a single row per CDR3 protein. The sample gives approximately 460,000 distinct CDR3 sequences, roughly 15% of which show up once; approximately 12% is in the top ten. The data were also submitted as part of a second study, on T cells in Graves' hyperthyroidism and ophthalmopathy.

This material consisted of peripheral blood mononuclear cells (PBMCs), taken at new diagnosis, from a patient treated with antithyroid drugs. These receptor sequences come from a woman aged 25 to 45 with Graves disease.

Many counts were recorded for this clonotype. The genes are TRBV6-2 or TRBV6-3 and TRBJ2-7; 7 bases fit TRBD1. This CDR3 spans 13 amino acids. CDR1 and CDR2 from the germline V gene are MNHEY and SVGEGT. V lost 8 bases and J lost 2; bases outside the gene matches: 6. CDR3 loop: CASCPQGAYEQYF. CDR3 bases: TGTGCCAGCTGCCCCCAGGGGGCCTACGAGCAGTACTTC.

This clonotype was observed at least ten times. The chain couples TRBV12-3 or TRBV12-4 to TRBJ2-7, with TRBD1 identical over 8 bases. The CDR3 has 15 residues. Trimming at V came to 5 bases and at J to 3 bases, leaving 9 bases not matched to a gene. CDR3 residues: CASSGQGALFYEQYF. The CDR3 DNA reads TGTGCCAGCAGTGGACAGGGAGCCCTCTTCTACGAGCAGTACTTC.

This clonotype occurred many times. DNA for the CDR3: TGCAGTGCTAAGCCCGGGACAGGGGTCTACGAGCAGTACTTC. This sequence encodes CSAKPGTGVYEQYF. The chain recombines TRBV20-1 with TRBJ2-7; the match to TRBD1 covers 10 bases. V was pared by 4 bases and J by 3 bases, with 6 bases of the junction left unmatched. Per the germline V gene, CDR1 is DFQATT and CDR2 is SNEGSKA (reference sequence). The CDR3 spans 14 residues.

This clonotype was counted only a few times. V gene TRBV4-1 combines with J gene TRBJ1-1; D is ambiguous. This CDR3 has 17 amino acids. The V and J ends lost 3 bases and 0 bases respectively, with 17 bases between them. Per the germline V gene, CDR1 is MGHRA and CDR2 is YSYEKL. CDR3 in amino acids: CASSHKSGLGVNTEAFF. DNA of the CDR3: TGCGCCAGCAGCCATAAATCGGGGTTGGGTGTGAACACTGAAGCTTTCTTT.

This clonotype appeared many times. The CDR3 DNA reads TGTGCCACACGACACACAGCGGACACTGAAGCTTTCTTT. As protein: CATRHTADTEAFF. The J gene is TRBJ1-1, the V gene TRBV2, with D unclear. The CDR3 runs to 13 residues. V was trimmed by 10 bases and J by 3 bases, leaving 15 bases between them. CDR1 and CDR2 from the germline V gene are SNHLY and FYNNEI. Based on the CDR3 plus reference TRBV2 and TRBJ1-1, the full variable domain is EPEVTQTPSHQVTQMGQEVILRCVPISNHLYFYWYRQILGQKVEFLVSFYNNEISEKSEIFDDQFSVERPDGSNFTLKIRSTKLEDSAMYFCATRHTADTEAFFGQGTRLTVV.

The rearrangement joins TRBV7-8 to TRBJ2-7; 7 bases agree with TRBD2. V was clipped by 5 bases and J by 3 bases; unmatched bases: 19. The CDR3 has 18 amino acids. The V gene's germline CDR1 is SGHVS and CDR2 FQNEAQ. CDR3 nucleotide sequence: TGTGCCAGCAGCCCCTGGGACGGACGGGGCGGGGGTCTCTACGAGCAGTACTTC. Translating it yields CASSPWDGRGGGLYEQYF.

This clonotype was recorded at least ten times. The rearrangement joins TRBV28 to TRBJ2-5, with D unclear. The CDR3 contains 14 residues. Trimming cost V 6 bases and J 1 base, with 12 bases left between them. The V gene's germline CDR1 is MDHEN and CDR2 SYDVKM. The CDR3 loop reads CASSLNQVQETQYF. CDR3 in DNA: TGTGCCAGCAGCCTCAACCAAGTCCAAGAGACCCAGTACTTC.

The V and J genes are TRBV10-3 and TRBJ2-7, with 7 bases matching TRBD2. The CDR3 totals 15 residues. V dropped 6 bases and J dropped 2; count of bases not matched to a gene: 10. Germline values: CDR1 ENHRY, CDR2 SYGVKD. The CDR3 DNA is TGTGCCATCAGCTTTTCGGGGGGAGATACCTACGAGCAGTACTTC. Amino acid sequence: CAISFSGGDTYEQYF.

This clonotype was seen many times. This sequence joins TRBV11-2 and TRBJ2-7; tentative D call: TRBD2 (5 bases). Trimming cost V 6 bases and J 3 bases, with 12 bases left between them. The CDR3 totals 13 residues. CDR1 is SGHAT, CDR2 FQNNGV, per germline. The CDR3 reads CASSSGKDYEQYF. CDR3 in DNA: TGTGCCAGCAGTTCCGGGAAGGACTACGAGCAGTACTTC.

CDR3 residues: CASSFQGASYEQYF. For the CDR3, the DNA is TGTGCCAGCAGCTTCCAGGGGGCCTCCTACGAGCAGTACTTC. The J gene is TRBJ2-7, the V gene TRBV7-9; 8 nucleotides agree with TRBD1. CDR3 length: 14 amino acids. Losses at the gene ends were 3 bases for V and 0 bases for J; bases not matched to a gene: 1. Germline loops: CDR1 SEHNR, CDR2 FQNEAQ (reference sequence). Looking up the rest from reference TRBV7-9 and TRBJ2-7 gives the full variable domain: DTGVSQNPRHKITKRGQNVTFRCDPISEHNRLYWYRQTLGQGPEFLTYFQNEAQLEKSRLLSDRFSAERPKGSFSTLEIQRTEQGDSAMYLCASSFQGASYEQYFGPGTRLTVT.

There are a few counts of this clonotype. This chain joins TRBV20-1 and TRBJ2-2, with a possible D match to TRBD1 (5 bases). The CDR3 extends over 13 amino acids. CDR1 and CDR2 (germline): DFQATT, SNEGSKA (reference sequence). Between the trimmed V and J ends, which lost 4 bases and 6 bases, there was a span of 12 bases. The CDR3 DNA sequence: TGCAGTGCTAACGTAGGGGCCGCCGGGGAGCTGTTTTTT. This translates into CSANVGAAGELFF.

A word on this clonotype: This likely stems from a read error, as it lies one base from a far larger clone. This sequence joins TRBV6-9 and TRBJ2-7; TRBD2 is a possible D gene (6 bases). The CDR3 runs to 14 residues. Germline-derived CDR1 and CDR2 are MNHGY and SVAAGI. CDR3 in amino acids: CASSYGGLSYKQYF. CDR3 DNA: TGTGCCAGCAGTTACGGGGGACTCTCCTACAAGCAGTACTTC.

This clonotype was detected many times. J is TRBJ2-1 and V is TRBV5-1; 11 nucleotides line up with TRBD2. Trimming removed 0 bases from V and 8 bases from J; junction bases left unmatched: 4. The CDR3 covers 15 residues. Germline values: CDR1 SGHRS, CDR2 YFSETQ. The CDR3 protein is CASSLVLAGGYEQFF. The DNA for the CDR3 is TGCGCCAGCAGCTTGGTGTTAGCGGGAGGGTATGAGCAGTTCTTC.

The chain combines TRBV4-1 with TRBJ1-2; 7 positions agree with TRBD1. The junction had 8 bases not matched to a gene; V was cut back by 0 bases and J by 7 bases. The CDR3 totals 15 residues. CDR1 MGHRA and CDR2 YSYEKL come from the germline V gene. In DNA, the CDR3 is TGCGCCAGCAGCCAAGATGTAACAGGGGAGTTTGGCTACACCTTC. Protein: CASSQDVTGEFGYTF.